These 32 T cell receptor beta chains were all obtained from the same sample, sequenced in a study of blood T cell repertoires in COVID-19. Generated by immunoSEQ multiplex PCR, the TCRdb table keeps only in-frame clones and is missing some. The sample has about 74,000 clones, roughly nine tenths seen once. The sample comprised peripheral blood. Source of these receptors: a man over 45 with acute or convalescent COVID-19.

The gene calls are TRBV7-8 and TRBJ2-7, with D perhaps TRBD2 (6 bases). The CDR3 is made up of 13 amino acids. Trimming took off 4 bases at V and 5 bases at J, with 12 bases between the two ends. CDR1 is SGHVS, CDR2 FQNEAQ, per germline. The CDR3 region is CASSSQWGDEQYF. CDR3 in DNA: TGTGCCAGCAGCTCCCAGTGGGGGGACGAGCAGTACTTC.

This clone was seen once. The CDR3 bases are TGTGCCAGCAGCCGTCTCGGCAGGGCAAATGAGCAGTTCTTC. Translation gives CASSRLGRANEQFF. The chain carries TRBV4-2 and TRBJ2-1, with a weak D call TRBD1 (5 bases). The CDR3 is 14 amino acids. Germline V lookup: CDR1 LGHNA, CDR2 YNFKEQ. Trimming took off 4 bases at V and 7 bases at J, with 14 bases between the two ends.

CDR3 sequence reads: CASSRGLAGDEQYF. CDR3 nucleotides: TGTGCCAGCAGCCGGGGACTAGCGGGAGACGAGCAGTACTTC. The J gene is TRBJ2-7, the V gene TRBV6-5; 14 positions match TRBD2. V lost 6 bases, J lost 5 bases, and 3 bases stayed unmatched. The germline V gene encodes CDR1 MNHEY and CDR2 SVGAGI. The CDR3 consists of 14 residues.

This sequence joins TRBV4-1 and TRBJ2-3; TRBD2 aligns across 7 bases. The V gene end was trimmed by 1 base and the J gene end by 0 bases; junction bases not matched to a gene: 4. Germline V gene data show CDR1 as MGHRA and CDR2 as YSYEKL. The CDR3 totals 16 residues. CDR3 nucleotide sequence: TGCGCCAGCAGCCAAGGTGGACTAGGAAGCACAGATACGCAGTATTTT. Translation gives CASSQGGLGSTDTQYF.

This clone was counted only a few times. Here the CDR3 DNA reads TGTGCCAGCCGAGTGTTGATGAACACTGAAGCTTTCTTT. It specifies CASRVLMNTEAFF. This chain connects TRBV19 to TRBJ1-1; D remains ambiguous. With 9 bases removed from V and 0 bases from J, the gap between germline ends came to 11 bases. The CDR3 has 13 amino acids. Germline V gene sequence: CDR1 LNHDA, CDR2 SQIVND (reference sequence).

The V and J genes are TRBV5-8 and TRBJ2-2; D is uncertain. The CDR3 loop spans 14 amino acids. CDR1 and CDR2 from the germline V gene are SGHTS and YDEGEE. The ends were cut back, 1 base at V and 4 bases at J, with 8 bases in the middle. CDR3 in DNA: TGTGCCAGCAGCTTGCCGGGTGGCACCGGGGAGCTGTTTTTT. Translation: CASSLPGGTGELFF.

The CDR3 spells CASSQVTSGGATTGELFF. CDR3 in DNA: TGTGCCAGCAGCCAAGTGACTAGCGGGGGGGCCACCACCGGGGAGCTGTTTTTT. The V and J genes are TRBV3-1 (or the pseudogene TRBV3-2) and TRBJ2-2; TRBD2 matches 14 bases. The CDR3 length is 18 residues. The V gene's germline CDR1 is LGHDT and CDR2 YNNKEL (reference sequence). V lost 1 base, J lost 4 bases, and 5 bases stayed unmatched.

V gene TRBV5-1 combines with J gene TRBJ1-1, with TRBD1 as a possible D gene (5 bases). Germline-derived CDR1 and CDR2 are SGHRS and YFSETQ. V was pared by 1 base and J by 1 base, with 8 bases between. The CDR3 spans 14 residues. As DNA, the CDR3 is TGCGCCAGCAGCTTGATTACAGGGAACACTGAAGCTTTCTTT. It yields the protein CASSLITGNTEAFF.

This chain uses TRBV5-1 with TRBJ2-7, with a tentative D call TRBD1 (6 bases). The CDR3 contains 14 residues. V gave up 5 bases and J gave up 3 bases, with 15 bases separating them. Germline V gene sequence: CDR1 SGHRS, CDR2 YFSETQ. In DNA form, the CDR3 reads TGCGCCAGCAGTCCGACAGGACTGAACTACGAGCAGTACTTC. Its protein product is CASSPTGLNYEQYF.

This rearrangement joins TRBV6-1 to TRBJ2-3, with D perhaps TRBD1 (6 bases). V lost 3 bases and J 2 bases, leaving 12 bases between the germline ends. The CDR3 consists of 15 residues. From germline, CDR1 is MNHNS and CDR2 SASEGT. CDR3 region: CASSERDTITDTQYF. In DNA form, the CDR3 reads TGTGCCAGCAGTGAGAGGGACACTATCACAGATACGCAGTATTTT.

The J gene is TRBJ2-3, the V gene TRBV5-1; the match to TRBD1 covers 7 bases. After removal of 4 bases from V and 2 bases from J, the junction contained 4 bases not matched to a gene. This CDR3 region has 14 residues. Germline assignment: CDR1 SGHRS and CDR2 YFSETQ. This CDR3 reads CASSPGQDTDTQYF. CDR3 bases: TGCGCCAGCAGCCCCGGACAGGACACAGATACGCAGTATTTT.

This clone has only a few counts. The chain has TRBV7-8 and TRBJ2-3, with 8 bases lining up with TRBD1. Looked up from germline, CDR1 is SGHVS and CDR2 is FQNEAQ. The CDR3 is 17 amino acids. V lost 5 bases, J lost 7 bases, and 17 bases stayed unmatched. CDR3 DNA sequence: TGTGCCAGCAGCCCCCTCCCTGGGCAGGGGGCTTCGCATACGCAGTATTTT. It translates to CASSPLPGQGASHTQYF.

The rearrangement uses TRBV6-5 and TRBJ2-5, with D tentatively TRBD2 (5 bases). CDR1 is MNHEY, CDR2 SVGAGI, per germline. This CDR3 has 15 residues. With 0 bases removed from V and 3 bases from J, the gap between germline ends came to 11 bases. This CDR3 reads CASSYSSSGKETQYF. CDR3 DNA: TGTGCCAGCAGTTACTCGAGTTCGGGGAAAGAGACCCAGTACTTC.

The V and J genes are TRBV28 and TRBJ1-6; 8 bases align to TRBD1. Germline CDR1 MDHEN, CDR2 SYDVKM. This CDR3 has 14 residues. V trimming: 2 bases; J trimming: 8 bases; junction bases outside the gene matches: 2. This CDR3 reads CASSLQGAYSPLHF. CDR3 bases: TGTGCCAGCAGTTTACAGGGGGCTTATTCACCCCTCCACTTT.

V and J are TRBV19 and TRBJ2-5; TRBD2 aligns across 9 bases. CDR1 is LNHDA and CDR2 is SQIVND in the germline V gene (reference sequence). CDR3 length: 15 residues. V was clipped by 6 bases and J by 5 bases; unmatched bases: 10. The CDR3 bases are TGTGCCAGTAGAATTACCGGGACTAGCCAGGAGACCCAGTACTTC. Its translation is CASRITGTSQETQYF.

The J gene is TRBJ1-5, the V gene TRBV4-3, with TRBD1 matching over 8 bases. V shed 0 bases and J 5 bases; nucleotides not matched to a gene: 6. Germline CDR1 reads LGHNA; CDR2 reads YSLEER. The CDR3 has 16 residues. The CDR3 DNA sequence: TGCGCCAGCAGCCAAGATAAAAACAGGGGGGATCAGCCCCAGCATTTT. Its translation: CASSQDKNRGDQPQHF.

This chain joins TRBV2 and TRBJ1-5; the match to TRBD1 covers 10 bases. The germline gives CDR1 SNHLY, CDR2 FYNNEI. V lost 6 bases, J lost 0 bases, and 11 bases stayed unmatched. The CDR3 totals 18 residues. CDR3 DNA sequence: TGTGCCAGCAGCTTTTTCCCGGACAGGGGGGTTAGCAATCAGCCCCAGCATTTT. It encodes CASSFFPDRGVSNQPQHF.

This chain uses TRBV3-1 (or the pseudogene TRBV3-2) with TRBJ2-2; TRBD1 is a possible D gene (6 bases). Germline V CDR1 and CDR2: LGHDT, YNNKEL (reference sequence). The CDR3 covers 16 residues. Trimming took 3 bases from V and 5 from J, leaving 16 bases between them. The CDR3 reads CASSHWTEGWTGELFF. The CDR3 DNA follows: TGTGCCAGCAGCCACTGGACAGAAGGTTGGACCGGGGAGCTGTTTTTT.

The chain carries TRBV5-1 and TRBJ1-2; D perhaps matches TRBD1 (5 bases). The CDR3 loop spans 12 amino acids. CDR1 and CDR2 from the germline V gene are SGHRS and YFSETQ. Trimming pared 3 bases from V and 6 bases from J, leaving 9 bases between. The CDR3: CASSSGGDGYTF. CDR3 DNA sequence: TGCGCCAGCAGCTCGGGAGGGGATGGCTACACCTTC. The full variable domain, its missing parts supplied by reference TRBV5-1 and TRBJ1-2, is KAGVTQTPRYLIKTRGQQVTLSCSPISGHRSVSWYQQTPGQGLQFLFEYFSETQRNKGNFPGRFSGRQFSNSRSEMNVSTLELGDSALYLCASSSGGDGYTFGSGTRLTVV.

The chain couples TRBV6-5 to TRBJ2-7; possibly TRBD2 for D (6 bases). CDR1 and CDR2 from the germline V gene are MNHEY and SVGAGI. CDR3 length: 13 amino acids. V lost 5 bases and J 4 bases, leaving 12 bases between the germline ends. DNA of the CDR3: TGTGCCAGCAGTAAGGCTCGGGGGTACGAGCAGTACGTC. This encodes CASSKARGYEQYV.

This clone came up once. The DNA of the CDR3 is TGTGCCACCTTAACTGAGACGCCCAGGGCGAACACTGAAGCTTTCTTT. Its translation: CATLTETPRANTEAFF. V and J are TRBV28 and TRBJ1-1; D might be TRBD1 (5 bases). Trimming left V 10 bases short and J 1 base short, with 22 bases between. The CDR3 is 16 amino acids. Germline V gene sequence: CDR1 MDHEN, CDR2 SYDVKM.

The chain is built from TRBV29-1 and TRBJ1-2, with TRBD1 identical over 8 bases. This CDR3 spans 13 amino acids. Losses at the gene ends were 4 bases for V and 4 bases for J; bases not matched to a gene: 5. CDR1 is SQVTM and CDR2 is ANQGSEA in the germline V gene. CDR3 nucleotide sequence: TGCAGCGTTGCCCCAGGGGGCCCCTATGGCTACACCTTC. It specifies CSVAPGGPYGYTF.

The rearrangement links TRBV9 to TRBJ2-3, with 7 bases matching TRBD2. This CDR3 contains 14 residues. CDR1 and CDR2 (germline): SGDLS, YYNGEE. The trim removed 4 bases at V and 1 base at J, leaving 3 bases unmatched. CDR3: CASSPRGGTDTQYF. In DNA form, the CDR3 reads TGTGCCAGCAGCCCACGGGGGGGCACAGATACGCAGTATTTT.

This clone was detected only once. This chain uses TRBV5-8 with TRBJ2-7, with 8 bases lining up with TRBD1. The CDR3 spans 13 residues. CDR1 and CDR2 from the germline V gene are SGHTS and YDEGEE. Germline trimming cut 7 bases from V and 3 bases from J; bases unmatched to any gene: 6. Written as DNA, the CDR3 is TGTGCCAGCGGATACAGGGGGGTCTACGAGCAGTACGTC. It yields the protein CASGYRGVYEQYV.

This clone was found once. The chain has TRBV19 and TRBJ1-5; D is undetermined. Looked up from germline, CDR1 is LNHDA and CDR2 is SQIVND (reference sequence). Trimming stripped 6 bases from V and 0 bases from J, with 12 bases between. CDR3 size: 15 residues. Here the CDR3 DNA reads TGTGCCAGTAGCAGAAGACACAGTAGCAATCAGCCCCAGCATTTT. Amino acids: CASSRRHSSNQPQHF.

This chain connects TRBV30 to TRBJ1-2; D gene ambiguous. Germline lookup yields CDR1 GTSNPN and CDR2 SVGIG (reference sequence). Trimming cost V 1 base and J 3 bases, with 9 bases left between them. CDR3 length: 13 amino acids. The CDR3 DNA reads TGTGCCTGGAGTGACAGCAACTACTATGGCTACACCTTC. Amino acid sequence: CAWSDSNYYGYTF.

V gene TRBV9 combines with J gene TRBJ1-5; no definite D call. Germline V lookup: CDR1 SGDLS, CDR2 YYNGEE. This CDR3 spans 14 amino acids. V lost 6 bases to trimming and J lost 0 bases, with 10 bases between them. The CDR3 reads CASTQQSSNQPQHF. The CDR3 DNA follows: TGTGCCAGCACCCAACAGAGTAGCAATCAGCCCCAGCATTTT.

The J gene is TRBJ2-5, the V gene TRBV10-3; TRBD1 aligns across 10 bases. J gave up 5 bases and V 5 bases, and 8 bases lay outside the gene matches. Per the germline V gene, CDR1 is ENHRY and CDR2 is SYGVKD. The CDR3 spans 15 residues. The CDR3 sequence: CAISPGQGMEETQYF. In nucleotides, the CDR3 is TGTGCCATCAGTCCGGGACAGGGGATGGAGGAGACCCAGTACTTC.

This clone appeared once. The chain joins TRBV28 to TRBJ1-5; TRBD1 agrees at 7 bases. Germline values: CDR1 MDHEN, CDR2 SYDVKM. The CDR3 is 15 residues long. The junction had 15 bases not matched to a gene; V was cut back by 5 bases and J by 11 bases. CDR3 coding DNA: TGTGCCAGCAGTGGAGGACAGGCGCCGAATTCGGCCCAGCATTTT. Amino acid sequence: CASSGGQAPNSAQHF. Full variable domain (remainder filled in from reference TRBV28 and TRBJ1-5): DVKVTQSSRYLVKRTGEKVFLECVQDMDHENMFWYRQDPGLGLRLIYFSYDVKMKEKGDIPEGYSVSREKKERFSLILESASTNQTSMYLCASSGGQAPNSAQHFGDGTRLSIL.

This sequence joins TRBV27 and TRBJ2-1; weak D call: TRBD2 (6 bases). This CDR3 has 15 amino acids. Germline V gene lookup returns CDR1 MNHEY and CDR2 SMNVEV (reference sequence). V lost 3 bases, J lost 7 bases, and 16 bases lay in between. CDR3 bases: TGTGCCAGCAGTTTTCGGAACGGAGGGGAAAATGAGCAGTTCTTC. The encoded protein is CASSFRNGGENEQFF.

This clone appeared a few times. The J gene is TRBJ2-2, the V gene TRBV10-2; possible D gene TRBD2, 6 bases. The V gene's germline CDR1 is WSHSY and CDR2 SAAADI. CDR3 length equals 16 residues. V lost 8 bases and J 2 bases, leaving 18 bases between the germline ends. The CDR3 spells CASRRVAELNTGELFF. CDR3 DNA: TGCGCCAGCCGTAGAGTAGCGGAGCTCAACACCGGGGAGCTGTTTTTT.

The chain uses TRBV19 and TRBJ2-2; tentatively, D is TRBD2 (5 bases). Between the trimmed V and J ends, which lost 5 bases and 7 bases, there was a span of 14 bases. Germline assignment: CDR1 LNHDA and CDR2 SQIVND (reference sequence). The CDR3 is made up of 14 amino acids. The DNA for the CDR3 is TGTGCCAGTAGTCTCATGCGGGTAGGCGGGGAGCTGTTTTTT. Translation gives CASSLMRVGGELFF.